This T cell receptor beta chain was found in a study of T cells in Graves' hyperthyroidism and ophthalmopathy. There are 16 residues in the CDR3. Unmatched junction bases numbered 6, after V lost 5 bases and J lost 0 bases. Germline CDR1 is MDHEN and CDR2 is SYDVKM. This clonotype was recorded a few times. Using RNA transcripts as the source, TCR beta CDR3 regions were amplified. HTBI primers were employed in a first-round RT-PCR of the TCR CDR3. Via MiXCR, TCRdb re-called the multiplex PCR reads, giving one row per CDR3 protein. The sample includes some 700,000 distinct CDR3 sequences, roughly 17% of them seen just once.

The J gene is TRBJ1-3, the V gene TRBV28, with 8 bases lining up with TRBD1. Sequenced: blood. This clonotype originated in a man aged 50-60 years with Graves' hyperthyroidism. The CDR3 bases are TGTGCCAGCAGTCCTGGGGACAGGATCTCTGGAAACACCATATATTTT. It translates to CASSPGDRISGNTIYF.